The sequence of this T cell receptor (beta chain) was determined in a study of shared clonotypes between healthy human individuals. The CDR3 runs to 13 residues. The germline CDR1 and CDR2 sequences are KGHSH and LQKENI. V was cut by 6 bases and J by 3 bases, with 9 bases left in between. Assay: immunoSEQ multiplex PCR; the TCRdb copy retains only in-frame clones and omits some. Among more than 2,000,000 clones listed, approximately 92% were seen once. This TCR came from a young man in good health. The specimen sequenced was naive CD4+ T cells sorted from blood. Subset specified: CD45RA+ positively selected. The chain couples TRBV18 to TRBJ1-5, with D uncertain. The chain's CDR3 is CASSTAHNQPQHF. The CDR3 nucleotides read TGTGCCAGCTCCACCGCGCACAATCAGCCCCAGCATTTT.